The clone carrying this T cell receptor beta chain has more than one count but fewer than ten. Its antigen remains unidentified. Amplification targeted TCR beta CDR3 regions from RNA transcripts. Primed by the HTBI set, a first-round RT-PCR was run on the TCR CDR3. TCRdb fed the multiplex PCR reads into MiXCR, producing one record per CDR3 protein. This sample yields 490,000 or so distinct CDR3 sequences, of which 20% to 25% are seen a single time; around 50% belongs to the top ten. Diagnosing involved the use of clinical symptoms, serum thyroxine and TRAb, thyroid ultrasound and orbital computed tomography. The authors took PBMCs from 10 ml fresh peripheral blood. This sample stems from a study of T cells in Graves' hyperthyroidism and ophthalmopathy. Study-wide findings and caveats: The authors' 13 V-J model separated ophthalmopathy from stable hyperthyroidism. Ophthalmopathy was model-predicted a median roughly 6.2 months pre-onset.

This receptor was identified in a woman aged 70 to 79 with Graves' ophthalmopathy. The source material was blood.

In nucleotides, the CDR3 is TGTGCCAGCAGTTCCGATCTAGCGGGGTTCTACAATGAGCAGTTCTTC. It codes for CASSSDLAGFYNEQFF. This sequence joins TRBV6-2 or TRBV6-3 and TRBJ2-1; TRBD2 aligns across 9 bases. The germline gives CDR1 MNHEY, CDR2 SVGEGT. The V and J ends lost 4 bases and 3 bases, in that order; junction bases with no gene match: 7. This CDR3 contains 16 residues.